The clone carrying this T cell receptor (beta chain) was detected many times. This CDR3 comprises 12 residues. V was trimmed by 1 base and J by 9 bases, leaving 7 bases between them. Germline CDR1 reads LNHNV; CDR2 reads YYDKDF (reference sequence). The sample comes from a study of T cell repertoires in cytomegalovirus infection. Each CDR3 protein gets one entry after TCRdb re-called the reads with MiXCR. The sample has 200,000 to 300,000 distinct CDR3 sequences; roughly an eighth are singletons. The source is a human donor in good health (CMV status not recorded). Some clones in this sample may be carry-over from other donors' samples. The chain combines TRBV15 with TRBJ2-1, with D possibly called TRBD1 or TRBD2 (5 bases each). Sequenced input: PBMCs. CDR3: CATSRGDPEQFF. The DNA of the CDR3 is TGTGCCACCAGCAGAGGGGACCCTGAGCAGTTCTTC. Supplemented by reference TRBV15 and TRBJ2-1, the full variable domain reads DAMVIQNPRYQVTQFGKPVTLSCSQTLNHNVMYWYQQKSSQAPKLLFHYYDKDFNNEADTPDNFQSRRPNTSFCFLDIRSPGLGDTAMYLCATSRGDPEQFFGPGTRLTVL.